The text below deals with one T cell receptor beta chain. This sample stems from a study of shared clonotypes between healthy human individuals. Study as a whole: Used for every donor were three CD4 naive, three CD4 memory, two CD8 naive and one CD8 memory plate.

V lost 7 bases to trimming and J lost 8 bases, with 18 bases between them. The CDR3 totals 13 residues. From germline, CDR1 is SGHKS and CDR2 YYEKEE (reference sequence). TCRdb's table, derived via immunoSEQ multiplex PCR, lists solely in-frame clones and lacks some. The sample lists 2 million to 2.5 million clones, more than 90% occurring once. The source is a man aged 18 to 29 in good health. The sample was naive CD4+ T cells sorted from blood. Subset here: CD45RA+ positively selected. This chain uses TRBV5-5 with TRBJ1-1, with D hard to call. CDR3 amino acids: CASGPSGAYEAFF. The CDR3 bases are TGTGCCAGCGGCCCTAGCGGAGCATACGAAGCTTTCTTT.